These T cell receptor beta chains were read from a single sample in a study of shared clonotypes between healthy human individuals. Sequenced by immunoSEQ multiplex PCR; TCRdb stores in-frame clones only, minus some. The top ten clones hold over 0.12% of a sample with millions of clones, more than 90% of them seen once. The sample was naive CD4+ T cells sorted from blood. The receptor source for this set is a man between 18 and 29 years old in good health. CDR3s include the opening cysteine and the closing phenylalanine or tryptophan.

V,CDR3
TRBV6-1,CASRNGQGVTDTQYF
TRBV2,CASSTTGTVSYNEQFF
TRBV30,CAWSAKSPGQGTDTQYF
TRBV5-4,CASSLDNNYGYTF
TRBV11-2,CASSPQGPNTEAFF
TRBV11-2,CASSKTGFQETQYF
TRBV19,CASSIRVPGELFF
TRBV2,CASSELRNEKLFF
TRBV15,CATSRGQPGKLFF
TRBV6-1,CASSVATDTQYF
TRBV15,CATSSTASQGARGEAFF
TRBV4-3,CASSQGAGQTYNEQFF
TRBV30,CAWSALRRTSGNTIYF
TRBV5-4,CASSPGTGLVGAYGYTF
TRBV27,CASSPGTGGDQPQHF
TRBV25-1,CASSEGQGATDTQYF
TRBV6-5,CASSYSRVVGGEAFF
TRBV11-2,CASSELRSGRKAFF
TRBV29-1,CSVSTTGTGVPKLFF
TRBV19,CASSRTRDSTYGYTF
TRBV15,CATSRGQGAEAFF
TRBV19,CASTGDTEAFF
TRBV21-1,CASSKAGKSSYEQYF
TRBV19,CASVPTGYSNQPQHF
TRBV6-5,CASSSGYGYTF
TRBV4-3,CASSQGQFPGNTIYF